The present T cell receptor (beta chain) was sequenced within a study of T cell responses to AZD1222 COVID-19 vaccine. The germline V and J ends were trimmed by 4 bases and 2 bases, with 13 bases remaining between them. Looked up from germline, CDR1 is SGHKS and CDR2 is YYEKEE (reference sequence). The CDR3 has 14 residues. Assay used: immunoSEQ multiplex PCR; TCRdb lists only in-frame clones, some missing. Among about 99,000 clones listed, 88% were seen once. The rearrangement joins TRBV5-5 to TRBJ2-7; D is uncertain. This sequence originates from an adult in good health. The material was peripheral blood, obtained on day 0 of AZD1222 vaccination. The CDR3 spells CASSGGAVTYEQYF. The CDR3 DNA reads as TGTGCCAGCAGCGGTGGAGCAGTCACCTACGAGCAGTACTTC. The full variable domain, with the rest looked up from reference TRBV5-5 and TRBJ2-7, is DAGVTQSPTHLIKTRGQQVTLRCSPISGHKSVSWYQQVLGQGPQFIFQYYEKEERGRGNFPDRFSARQFPNYSSELNVNALLLGDSALYLCASSGGAVTYEQYFGPGTRLTVT.